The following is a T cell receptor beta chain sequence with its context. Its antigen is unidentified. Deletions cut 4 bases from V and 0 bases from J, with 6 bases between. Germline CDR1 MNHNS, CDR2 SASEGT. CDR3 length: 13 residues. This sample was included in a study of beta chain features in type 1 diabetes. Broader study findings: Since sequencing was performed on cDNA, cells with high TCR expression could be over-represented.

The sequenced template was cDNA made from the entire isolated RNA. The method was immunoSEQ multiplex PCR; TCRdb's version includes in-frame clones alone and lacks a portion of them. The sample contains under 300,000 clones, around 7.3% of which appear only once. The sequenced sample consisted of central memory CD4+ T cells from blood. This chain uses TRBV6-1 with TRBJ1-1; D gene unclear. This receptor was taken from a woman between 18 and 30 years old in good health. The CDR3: CASSVTLNTEAFF. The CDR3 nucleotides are TGTGCCAGCAGTGTAACCCTGAACACTGAAGCTTTCTTT.